These 28 T cell receptor beta chains were all obtained from the same sample, sequenced in a study of T cells in Graves' hyperthyroidism and ophthalmopathy. RNA transcripts were the template for amplifying TCR beta CDR3 regions. Initially, a first-round RT-PCR of the TCR CDR3 employed the HTBI primer set. Via MiXCR, TCRdb re-called the multiplex PCR reads, giving one row per CDR3 protein. The sample yields over 500,000 distinct CDR3 sequences, roughly a sixth seen once. What was sequenced was blood. The receptor source for this set is a woman in her 30s with Graves' ophthalmopathy.

This clonotype was picked up many times. The genes are TRBV20-1 and TRBJ2-7, with 7 bases that match TRBD2. There are 14 residues in the CDR3. V lost 6 bases to trimming and J lost 2 bases; unmatched junction nucleotides: 10. The germline V gene has CDR1 DFQATT and CDR2 SNEGSKA (reference sequence). As DNA, the CDR3 is TGCAGTGCCAGGCGGGAGAGGGGCACCTACGAGCAGTACTTC. This sequence encodes CSARRERGTYEQYF.

The sample holds many counts of this clonotype. V gene TRBV6-1 combines with J gene TRBJ2-3; TRBD1 aligns across 8 bases. J was trimmed by 8 bases and V by 1 base; bases with no gene match: 8. Germline V gene sequence: CDR1 MNHNS, CDR2 SASEGT. This CDR3 spans 15 amino acids. CDR3 protein: CASSEEKRRGLTQYF. CDR3 in DNA: TGTGCCAGCAGTGAAGAAAAGCGCAGGGGGCTTACGCAGTATTTT.

This chain joins TRBV10-2 and TRBJ2-7, with 9 bases identical to TRBD2. After removal of 2 bases from V and 5 bases from J, the junction contained 10 bases not matched to a gene. The CDR3 extends over 16 amino acids. The germline V gene has CDR1 WSHSY and CDR2 SAAADI. CDR3 residues: CASSELGGRAGHEQYF. The CDR3 DNA reads TGCGCCAGCAGTGAGCTAGGCGGGAGGGCCGGGCACGAGCAGTACTTC.

The table lists this clonotype with many counts. The rearrangement uses TRBV28 and TRBJ1-1; D is unclear. The CDR3 has 12 amino acids. V was trimmed by 3 bases and J by 5 bases, leaving 7 bases between them. Germline CDR1 reads MDHEN; CDR2 reads SYDVKM. The CDR3 here is CASSLALTEAFF. The CDR3 DNA sequence: TGTGCCAGCAGTTTGGCCTTGACTGAAGCTTTCTTT.

This clonotype was counted many times. V is TRBV20-1 and J is TRBJ1-5; maybe TRBD1 (6 bases). The CDR3 has 15 amino acids. V was cut by 5 bases and J by 6 bases, with 20 bases left in between. Germline V gene sequence: CDR1 DFQATT, CDR2 SNEGSKA (reference sequence). CDR3 residues: CSAFKTGLPGQPQHF. CDR3 sequence (DNA): TGCAGTGCTTTCAAGACAGGCCTTCCGGGTCAGCCCCAGCATTTT.

This clonotype was found a few times. V is TRBV28 and J is TRBJ1-6; no clear D. Germline CDR1 is MDHEN and CDR2 is SYDVKM. This CDR3 spans 17 amino acids. V was trimmed by 4 bases and J by 9 bases, leaving 22 bases between them. The CDR3 is CASSSLEGALKISPLHF. DNA of the CDR3: TGTGCCAGCAGTTCCCTAGAGGGAGCCCTCAAGATTTCACCCCTCCACTTT.

This clonotype came up many times. The V gene is TRBV11-2, the J gene TRBJ1-4, with a weak D call TRBD1 (5 bases). The CDR3 consists of 13 residues. The V and J ends lost 1 base and 8 bases respectively, with 8 bases between them. Germline CDR1 and CDR2: SGHAT and FQNNGV. The CDR3 sequence is CASSLARQEKLFF. Written as DNA, the CDR3 is TGTGCCAGCAGCTTAGCAAGACAGGAAAAACTGTTTTTT.

This clonotype occurred many times. The chain uses TRBV28 and TRBJ1-2; D possibly corresponds to TRBD1 (6 bases). Trimming removed 2 bases from V and 7 bases from J, with 17 bases in between. There are 15 residues in the CDR3. Per the germline V gene, CDR1 is MDHEN and CDR2 is SYDVKM. CDR3: CASSLRQGRIGGYTF. The CDR3 bases are TGTGCCAGCAGTTTACGGCAGGGGCGAATTGGTGGCTACACCTTC.

This clonotype showed up just a few times. This chain uses TRBV20-1 with TRBJ2-3; D gene unclear. V lost 2 bases and J lost 4, with 16 bases in between. Looked up from germline, CDR1 is DFQATT and CDR2 is SNEGSKA (reference sequence). The CDR3 contains 15 residues. CDR3 DNA: TGCAGTGCTAGATTGGCCCTCTCGGGTGCAGATACGCAGTATTTT. Amino acids: CSARLALSGADTQYF.

This clonotype has ten or more counts. The chain is built from TRBV2 and TRBJ2-7; perhaps TRBD1 as D (5 bases). V lost 3 bases and J lost 9, with 15 bases in between. The CDR3 is 13 residues long. Germline CDR1 is SNHLY and CDR2 is FYNNEI. CDR3 sequence reads: CASSDREPTTQYF. As DNA, the CDR3 is TGTGCCAGCAGTGACAGGGAACCTACGACGCAGTACTTC. Supplemented by reference TRBV2 and TRBJ2-7, the full variable domain reads EPEVTQTPSHQVTQMGQEVILRCVPISNHLYFYWYRQILGQKVEFLVSFYNNEISEKSEIFDDQFSVERPDGSNFTLKIRSTKLEDSAMYFCASSDREPTTQYFGPGTRLTVT.

The rearrangement uses TRBV28 and TRBJ1-3; 12 positions agree with TRBD1. The V gene's germline CDR1 is MDHEN and CDR2 SYDVKM. The V and J ends lost 6 bases and 5 bases, in that order; junction bases with no gene match: 5. The length of the CDR3 is 15 residues. CDR3 protein: CASSLGQGARNTIYF. CDR3 sequence (DNA): TGTGCCAGCAGCTTGGGACAGGGGGCAAGAAACACCATATATTTT.

This clonotype was counted ten times or more. This chain joins TRBV11-3 and TRBJ2-1; 11 bases fit TRBD2. The V gene end was trimmed by 3 bases and the J gene end by 8 bases; junction bases not matched to a gene: 15. The CDR3 has 18 residues. Per the germline V gene, CDR1 is SGHNT and CDR2 is YENEEA. CDR3 sequence (DNA): TGTGCCAGCAGCTTCCTAAACGGGTGGCTAGCGGGAGGTGATGAGCAGTTCTTC. Translating gives CASSFLNGWLAGGDEQFF.

The table lists this clonotype with a few counts. The chain is built from TRBV12-3 or TRBV12-4 and TRBJ2-3; maybe TRBD2 (7 bases). The length of the CDR3 is 14 residues. Trimming stripped 5 bases from V and 0 bases from J, with 9 bases between. CDR3 residues: CASSRGASTDTQYF. The CDR3 region has the DNA TGTGCCAGCAGTCGGGGGGCTAGCACAGATACGCAGTATTTT.

This clonotype was seen ten or more times. For the CDR3, the DNA is TGTGCCAGCAGCTTAGGGACCAATGAGCAGTTCTTC. As protein: CASSLGTNEQFF. The chain carries TRBV7-2 and TRBJ2-1; D unresolved. Germline V gene lookup returns CDR1 SGHTA and CDR2 FQGNSA. The CDR3 is 12 amino acids. Trimming removed 1 base from V and 6 bases from J, with 4 bases in between. Full variable domain (outside the CDR3, taken from reference TRBV7-2 and TRBJ2-1): GAGVSQSPSNKVTEKGKDVELRCDPISGHTALYWYRQSLGQGLEFLIYFQGNSAPDKSGLPSDRFSAERTGGSVSTLTIQRTQQEDSAVYLCASSLGTNEQFFGPGTRLTVL.

As concerns this clonotype: The junction and the germline gene differ at one end; a read error may be behind it. This sequence joins TRBV7-2 and TRBJ2-2; weak D call: TRBD2 (5 bases). Germline CDR1 is SGHTA and CDR2 is FQGNSA. CDR3 length: 14 amino acids. This CDR3 reads CASSLATNTGELFF. The CDR3 DNA is TGTGCCAGCAGCCTAGCCACGAACACCGGGGAGCTGTTTTTT.

This clonotype was counted only a few times. For the CDR3, the DNA is TGTGCCAGTAGCGACAGGAGTTCACCCCTCCACTTT. It specifies CASSDRSSPLHF. This chain links TRBV19 with TRBJ1-6, with D possibly matching TRBD1 (6 bases). V lost 6 bases and J lost 9, with 9 bases in between. From germline, CDR1 is LNHDA and CDR2 SQIVND (reference sequence). The CDR3 runs to 12 residues.

This clonotype showed up many times. This chain links TRBV30 with TRBJ2-4; 7 bases match TRBD2. This CDR3 is built from 17 residues. With V trimmed by 6 bases and J by 0 bases, 14 bases remained unmatched. The germline V gene encodes CDR1 GTSNPN and CDR2 SVGIG (reference sequence). CDR3 amino acids: CACLWGLPPLAKNIQYF. The DNA of the CDR3 is TGTGCCTGCTTATGGGGACTACCGCCTTTAGCCAAAAACATTCAGTACTTC.

This clonotype was observed a single time. A clone one base away is much larger, so this may be a read error. V and J are TRBV5-1 and TRBJ2-7; D gene uncertain. The CDR3 totals 13 residues. The V gene's germline CDR1 is SGHRS and CDR2 YFSETQ. V dropped 5 bases and J dropped 7 bases, with 16 bases sitting between them. CDR3 residues: CASRPAVGYEQYF. CDR3 nucleotides: TGCGCCAGCAGGCCCGCGGTAGGATATGAGCAGTACTTC.

V usage is TRBV20-1 and J usage is TRBJ1-1, with TRBD1 matching 9 bases. The CDR3 extends over 16 amino acids. The germline gives CDR1 DFQATT, CDR2 SNEGSKA (reference sequence). Trimming took 7 bases from V and 1 from J; bases not matched to a gene: 13. Written as DNA, the CDR3 is TGCAGTGTTAGTCCGAAGGGGACAGGGAAGAACACTGAAGCTTTCTTT. Amino acids: CSVSPKGTGKNTEAFF.

This clonotype has a count of ten or more. The chain combines TRBV18 with TRBJ1-5; TRBD1 agrees at 7 bases. V lost 6 bases and J lost 4; bases outside the gene matches: 9. CDR3 length: 15 amino acids. Germline V lookup: CDR1 KGHSH, CDR2 LQKENI. The CDR3 region has the DNA TGTGCCAGCTCCCATGACAGGGTTGGTAATCAGCCCCAGCATTTT. It is translated as CASSHDRVGNQPQHF.

This clonotype was seen repeatedly, ten times or more. The chain carries TRBV27 and TRBJ2-7, with D possibly called TRBD1 or TRBD2 (6 bases each). The V gene's germline CDR1 is MNHEY and CDR2 SMNVEV (reference sequence). V was trimmed by 3 bases and J by 1 base, leaving 13 bases between them. The CDR3 spans 15 residues. The CDR3 bases are TGTGCCAGCAGTTTCGGGGCGGGACATTCCTACGAGCAGTACTTC. Amino acid sequence: CASSFGAGHSYEQYF.

Note on this clonotype: A single base separates this from a much larger clone, so it may be a read error. V is TRBV28 and J is TRBJ1-1, with TRBD1 matching over 8 bases. After removal of 0 bases from V and 3 bases from J, the junction contained 6 bases not matched to a gene. CDR3 length: 16 amino acids. Looked up from germline, CDR1 is MDHEN and CDR2 is SYDVKM. The CDR3 DNA sequence: TGTGCCAGCAGTTTATGCAGGGGGCTACGATACACTGAAGCTTTCTTT. It is translated as CASSLCRGLRYTEAFF.

The chain joins TRBV28 to TRBJ2-1; D uncertain. The V and J ends lost 3 bases and 0 bases respectively, with 6 bases between them. This CDR3 comprises 14 residues. Looked up from germline, CDR1 is MDHEN and CDR2 is SYDVKM. CDR3 protein: CASSLLSSYNEQFF. CDR3 sequence (DNA): TGTGCCAGCAGTTTGCTGAGCTCCTACAATGAGCAGTTCTTC. Together with reference TRBV28 and TRBJ2-1, the CDR3 gives the full variable domain: DVKVTQSSRYLVKRTGEKVFLECVQDMDHENMFWYRQDPGLGLRLIYFSYDVKMKEKGDIPEGYSVSREKKERFSLILESASTNQTSMYLCASSLLSSYNEQFFGPGTRLTVL.

V gene TRBV10-3 combines with J gene TRBJ2-7; no clear D gene. The CDR3 consists of 15 residues. V was clipped by 8 bases and J by 0 bases, with 17 bases between them. Germline CDR1 is ENHRY and CDR2 is SYGVKD. CDR3 region: CAIWDLQVSSYEQYF. The CDR3, as DNA: TGTGCCATCTGGGATCTTCAGGTGAGCTCCTACGAGCAGTACTTC.

The sample holds many counts of this clonotype. V usage is TRBV20-1 and J usage is TRBJ1-1; D gene uncertain. Per germline, CDR1 DFQATT and CDR2 SNEGSKA (reference sequence). V gave up 6 bases and J gave up 4 bases, with 15 bases separating them. The CDR3 length is 13 residues. The CDR3 loop reads CSAEGKGSTEAFF. In nucleotides, the CDR3 is TGCAGTGCGGAAGGGAAGGGTAGCACTGAAGCTTTCTTT.

The rearrangement links TRBV12-3 or TRBV12-4 to TRBJ2-7; 10 nucleotides match TRBD2. Unmatched junction bases numbered 11, after V lost 4 bases and J lost 2 bases. The CDR3 loop spans 17 amino acids. The CDR3 protein is CASSSSSGSDSTYEQYF. CDR3 sequence (DNA): TGTGCCAGCAGTTCATCTAGCGGGAGCGATTCGACCTACGAGCAGTACTTC.

This clonotype was observed at least ten times. The rearrangement joins TRBV5-6 to TRBJ1-2; no clear D. CDR3 size: 14 residues. Germline V CDR1 and CDR2: SGHDT, YYEEEE. The V end lost 0 bases, the J end lost 8 bases, and 14 bases lay between the germline ends. This CDR3 is CASSLGLGLGGYTF. CDR3 DNA: TGTGCCAGCAGCTTGGGGTTGGGGTTGGGCGGCTACACCTTC. Supplemented by reference TRBV5-6 and TRBJ1-2, the full variable domain reads DAGVTQSPTHLIKTRGQQVTLRCSPKSGHDTVSWYQQALGQGPQFIFQYYEEEERQRGNFPDRFSGHQFPNYSSELNVNALLLGDSALYLCASSLGLGLGGYTFGSGTRLTVV.

This clonotype was found a few times. The germline gene is not matched at one end of the junction; a read error may be the cause. The chain carries TRBV4-3 and TRBJ2-5, with unresolved D. This CDR3 has 14 residues. Germline-derived CDR1 and CDR2 are LGHNA and YSLEER. Here the CDR3 DNA reads TGCGCCAGCGGCCAAGTACCGCTAGGGGAGACCCAGTACTTC. Its translation is CASGQVPLGETQYF.